One sample yielded the 16 T cell receptor beta chains listed below, sequenced in a study of OX40 agonist ivuxolimab in advanced cancers. Method: immunoSEQ multiplex PCR; TCRdb's copy keeps in-frame clones and lacks some. This sample has 65,000 to 80,000 clones, with around 92% found just once. The specimen was CD4+ or CD8+ T cells sorted from blood, collected in a trial of the OX40 agonist ivuxolimab. The receptor source for this set is an adult with an advanced solid tumor such as melanoma, head and neck, liver or kidney cancer.

This sequence joins TRBV11-2 and TRBJ1-2, with 8 bases aligning to TRBD1. J gave up 1 base and V 5 bases, and 12 bases lay outside the gene matches. CDR3 length equals 17 residues. Germline V gene sequence: CDR1 SGHAT, CDR2 FQNNGV. The DNA of the CDR3 is TGTGCCAGCAGCCATATCCTGTTGGACAGGGATAACTATGGCTACACCTTC. This codes for CASSHILLDRDNYGYTF.

The V and J genes are TRBV4-1 and TRBJ1-1; TRBD1 might be the D (5 bases). The CDR3 has 13 amino acids. CDR1 and CDR2 (germline): MGHRA, YSYEKL. Trimming pared 3 bases from V and 7 bases from J, leaving 12 bases between. The DNA for the CDR3 is TGCGCCAGCAGCCATATAGGGGAAGATGAAGCTTTCTTT. This gives the protein CASSHIGEDEAFF.

This chain links TRBV19 with TRBJ1-2; no reliable D call. The length of the CDR3 is 15 residues. Germline lookup yields CDR1 LNHDA and CDR2 SQIVND (reference sequence). V was pared by 7 bases and J by 0 bases, with 15 bases between. The CDR3 spells CASNNRGLANYGYTF. CDR3 nucleotides: TGTGCCAGTAATAACCGCGGACTCGCTAACTATGGCTACACCTTC.

V and J are TRBV13 and TRBJ2-3; a weak D match, TRBD2 (6 bases). V gave up 0 bases and J gave up 1 base, with 11 bases separating them. CDR1 and CDR2 from the germline V gene are PRHDT and FYEKMQ (reference sequence). The CDR3 has 16 amino acids. The CDR3 DNA is TGTGCCAGCAGCTTAGGCGGGGGATTAGGCACAGATACGCAGTATTTT. Translation gives CASSLGGGLGTDTQYF.

This clone was observed a single time. The chain carries TRBV5-1 and TRBJ2-2; D is perhaps TRBD1 or TRBD2 (7 bases each). V shed 4 bases and J shed 6 bases, with 10 bases lying between them. The CDR3 consists of 13 residues. Per the germline V gene, CDR1 is SGHRS and CDR2 is YFSETQ. In DNA form, the CDR3 reads TGCGCCAGCAGCGCAGGGGGGGCCGGGGAGCTGTTTTTT. It encodes CASSAGGAGELFF.

V gene TRBV5-1 combines with J gene TRBJ2-1, with D tentatively TRBD1 (6 bases). The V end lost 0 bases, the J end lost 6 bases, and 13 bases lay between the germline ends. The CDR3 spans 15 residues. Per germline, CDR1 SGHRS and CDR2 YFSETQ. For the CDR3, the DNA is TGCGCCAGCAGCTTGGCCGGGACAAATCCCAATGAGCAGTTCTTC. It codes for CASSLAGTNPNEQFF.

The rearrangement uses TRBV27 and TRBJ1-6, with TRBD1 identical over 11 bases. Germline V lookup: CDR1 MNHEY, CDR2 SMNVEV (reference sequence). This CDR3 is built from 14 residues. The V segment lost 5 bases and the J segment 9 bases; nucleotides outside the gene matches: 3. DNA of the CDR3: TGTGCCAGCAGTGCCGGGACAGGGGGTTCACCCCTCCACTTT. The encoded protein is CASSAGTGGSPLHF.

This clone was counted a few times. The same CDR3 arises from other DNA sequences in this sample as well. The chain's CDR3 is CASSVGGYGYTF. CDR3 coding DNA: TGTGCCAGCAGCGTAGGGGGCTATGGCTACACCTTC. The chain recombines TRBV9 with TRBJ1-2, with D uncertain. The germline V gene has CDR1 SGDLS and CDR2 YYNGEE. V lost 0 bases, J lost 4 bases, and 4 bases lay in between. CDR3 length: 12 amino acids.

The chain joins TRBV30 to TRBJ1-1, with D unclear. Deletions cut 2 bases from V and 3 bases from J, with 13 bases between. Germline assignment: CDR1 GTSNPN and CDR2 SVGIG (reference sequence). The CDR3 contains 14 residues. CDR3 sequence: CAWSTTSGYTEAFF. CDR3 nucleotide sequence: TGTGCCTGGAGTACAACCTCGGGGTACACTGAAGCTTTCTTT.

The V and J genes are TRBV9 and TRBJ2-3; 9 bases map to TRBD2. The CDR3 has 16 amino acids. Germline V lookup: CDR1 SGDLS, CDR2 YYNGEE. V was clipped by 3 bases and J by 2 bases; unmatched bases: 7. The CDR3 region has the DNA TGTGCCAGCAGCGCTGCAGCGGGGGGAATCACAGATACGCAGTATTTT. It is translated as CASSAAAGGITDTQYF.

The chain recombines TRBV29-1 with TRBJ2-3; perhaps TRBD2 as D (6 bases). The CDR3 extends over 15 amino acids. Germline assignment: CDR1 SQVTM and CDR2 ANQGSEA. V lost 2 bases to trimming and J lost 7 bases, with 19 bases between them. The CDR3 is CSVERPEAGLYTQYF. CDR3 in DNA: TGCAGCGTTGAACGGCCAGAGGCGGGGTTGTATACGCAGTATTTT.

The chain has TRBV4-3 and TRBJ1-2; 8 positions agree with TRBD1. CDR1 is LGHNA, CDR2 YSLEER, per germline. There are 16 residues in the CDR3. The ends lost 1 base at V and 4 bases at J; junction bases unmatched: 8. The CDR3 spells CASSQGMDRDPYGYTF. CDR3 DNA: TGCGCCAGCAGCCAAGGTATGGACAGGGATCCCTATGGCTACACCTTC.

In DNA form, the CDR3 reads TGCGCCAGCAGCCGAAATCCGCCAGAGGGGGCCAATGAGCAGTTCTTC. It translates to CASSRNPPEGANEQFF. The chain carries TRBV4-3 and TRBJ2-1, with 7 bases identical to TRBD1. Germline V lookup: CDR1 LGHNA, CDR2 YSLEER. Trimming cost V 4 bases and J 6 bases; bases outside gene matches: 12. There are 16 residues in the CDR3.

The CDR3: CASSIAPGLAGGSYEQYF. The CDR3 DNA is TGTGCCAGTAGTATAGCCCCGGGACTAGCGGGGGGGTCCTACGAGCAGTACTTC. The chain couples TRBV19 to TRBJ2-7; 16 bases match TRBD2. CDR3 size: 18 residues. Germline trimming cut 1 base from V and 1 base from J; bases unmatched to any gene: 4. Germline lookup yields CDR1 LNHDA and CDR2 SQIVND (reference sequence).

This sequence joins TRBV5-1 and TRBJ1-1; D possibly corresponds to TRBD1 (6 bases). This CDR3 region has 11 residues. CDR1 and CDR2 from the germline V gene are SGHRS and YFSETQ. V shed 0 bases and J shed 11 bases, with 8 bases lying between them. The CDR3 bases are TGCGCCAGCAGCTTGGGGCAGGGGGCTTTCTTT. This codes for CASSLGQGAFF.

The chain links TRBV6-1 to TRBJ2-1; D unclear. Germline loops: CDR1 MNHNS, CDR2 SASEGT. V was clipped by 6 bases and J by 5 bases, with 5 bases between them. CDR3 length: 11 residues. The CDR3: CASRADNEQFF. The CDR3 DNA sequence: TGTGCCAGCAGAGCCGACAATGAGCAGTTCTTC.